The sequence of this T cell receptor (beta chain) was determined in a study of cytotoxic CD8 clonotypes in ibrutinib-treated CLL. For this clone: Antigen unknown.

Study results and caveats: Higher clonality was seen at ibrutinib response and a return toward baseline at progression.

This CDR3 has 14 amino acids. Per the germline V gene, CDR1 is SGDLS and CDR2 is YYNGEE. Between the trimmed V and J ends, which lost 3 bases and 0 bases, there was a span of 6 bases. Genomic DNA for TCR beta libraries, around 2 micrograms, came from cryopreserved PBMCs. TCRdb's copy holds only in-frame clones and misses some; the assay was immunoSEQ multiplex PCR. The sample contains fewer than 400,000 clones, 60% to 80% of which appear only once. This TCR derives from a human donor with chronic lymphocytic leukemia. The chain employs TRBV9 and TRBJ2-2; no clear D gene. The sample consisted of PBMCs, taken after 36 months of ibrutinib treatment. CDR3: CASSETTNTGELFF. The CDR3 coding sequence is TGTGCCAGCAGCGAAACAACGAACACCGGGGAGCTGTTTTTT. Full variable domain (missing parts from reference TRBV9 and TRBJ2-2): DSGVTQTPKHLITATGQRVTLRCSPRSGDLSVYWYQQSLDQGLQFLIQYYNGEERAKGNILERFSAQQFPDLHSELNLSSLELGDSALYFCASSETTNTGELFFGEGSRLTVL.